A single sample gave rise to the 32 T cell receptor beta chains below, sequenced in a study of blood T cells in healthy people across ages. Alongside a J-beta primer mix, a sample-barcoded 5' primer served in a second PCR lasting roughly 7 to 11 cycles. TCRdb re-called the 5' RACE reads with MiXCR, one entry per CDR3 protein. The sample has about 1.4 million distinct CDR3 sequences, around 59% seen once. Sequenced input: blood. The receptors stem from a man between 18 and 35 years old in good health.

The chain links TRBV12-3 or TRBV12-4 to TRBJ2-2; D is ambiguous. This CDR3 is built from 12 residues. With 5 bases removed from V and 7 bases from J, the gap between germline ends came to 8 bases. CDR3: CASSLSLGELFF. The CDR3 nucleotides are TGTGCCAGCAGTCTTTCCCTCGGGGAGCTGTTTTTT.

The chain carries TRBV6-5 and TRBJ1-2; a weak D match, TRBD1 (6 bases). The CDR3 sequence is 14 residues long. V gave up 3 bases and J gave up 7 bases, with 15 bases separating them. The germline gives CDR1 MNHEY, CDR2 SVGAGI. CDR3 protein: CASSYEGGLGGYTF. The CDR3 bases are TGTGCCAGCAGTTATGAGGGGGGGCTGGGTGGCTACACCTTC.

This clonotype showed up just once. This rearrangement joins TRBV6-5 to TRBJ1-2; D unclear. V was clipped by 7 bases and J by 6 bases, with 15 bases between them. Germline CDR1 MNHEY, CDR2 SVGAGI. The CDR3 is 13 residues long. The CDR3 sequence is CASTADAFDGYTF. For the CDR3, the DNA is TGTGCCAGCACCGCGGACGCGTTCGATGGCTACACCTTC.

The CDR3 is CASSQDSGQGQAYGYTF. The CDR3 coding sequence is TGCGCCAGCAGCCAAGATAGCGGACAGGGACAAGCCTATGGCTACACCTTC. V gene TRBV4-3 combines with J gene TRBJ1-2; 8 bases match TRBD1. With V trimmed by 0 bases and J by 4 bases, 10 bases remained unmatched. The CDR3 is made up of 17 amino acids. Germline V gives CDR1 LGHNA, CDR2 YSLEER.

The chain recombines TRBV3-1 with TRBJ2-3; D gene uncertain. The V gene's germline CDR1 is LGHDT and CDR2 YNNKEL (reference sequence). V gave up 2 bases and J gave up 7 bases, with 7 bases separating them. The CDR3 extends over 12 amino acids. The CDR3 protein is CASSQLTHTQYF. CDR3 nucleotide sequence: TGTGCCAGCAGCCAACTCACTCATACGCAGTATTTT.

The gene calls are TRBV21-1 and TRBJ2-5. TRBV21-1 is a documented pseudogene. The CDR3 consists of 15 residues. The CDR3 here is CASSKESVCQETQYF. CDR3 coding DNA: TGTGCCAGCAGCAAAGAATCAGTATGTCAAGAGACCCAGTACTTC.

This clonotype was detected many times. At one end, the junction sequence differs from germline, possibly due to a read error. The chain carries TRBV5-1 and TRBJ2-1, with D possibly being TRBD2 (6 bases). Germline values: CDR1 SGHRS, CDR2 YFSETQ. The length of the CDR3 is 13 residues. CDR3 residues: CASSSGSYNEQFF. CDR3 DNA sequence: TGTGCCAGCAGTAGCGGCTCCTACAATGAGCAGTTCTTC. The complete variable domain, with remaining parts taken from reference TRBV5-1 and TRBJ2-1, reads KAGVTQTPRYLIKTRGQQVTLSCSPISGHRSVSWYQQTPGQGLQFLFEYFSETQRNKGNFPGRFSGRQFSNSRSEMNVSTLELGDSALYLCASSSGSYNEQFFGPGTRLTVL.

This chain joins TRBV20-1 and TRBJ2-5; 9 bases are shared with TRBD1. The tail of the sequence fits TRBJ2-7 better, so the J call may be wrong. Germline CDR1 is DFQATT and CDR2 is SNEGSKA (reference sequence). CDR3 length: 14 amino acids. The CDR3, as DNA: TGCAGTGCTAGAGGGGGACAGGGACCCTACGAGCAGTACTTC. Residues: CSARGGQGPYEQYF.

The chain recombines TRBV20-1 with TRBJ2-1; TRBD2 might be the D (5 bases). The germline CDR1 and CDR2 sequences are DFQATT and SNEGSKA (reference sequence). Trimming cost V 5 bases and J 2 bases, with 13 bases left between them. The CDR3 is 14 amino acids. The CDR3 region has the DNA TGCAGTGCTCCGCTACTAGGCCCCTACAATGAGCAGTTCTTC. Translated, it gives CSAPLLGPYNEQFF.

This clonotype was detected only a few times. The chain links TRBV6-6 to TRBJ2-7; D ambiguous. Germline V gene lookup returns CDR1 MNHNY and CDR2 SVGAGI (reference sequence). The CDR3 runs to 13 residues. Deletions cut 7 bases from V and 0 bases from J, with 10 bases between. CDR3 in DNA: TGTGCCAGCACCTCAGGTTACTCCTACGAGCAGTACTTC. Protein sequence: CASTSGYSYEQYF.

The chain is built from TRBV24-1 and TRBJ2-7; no reliable D call. The CDR3 totals 14 residues. Deletions cut 3 bases from V and 1 base from J, with 9 bases between. Looked up from germline, CDR1 is KGHDR and CDR2 is SFDVKD. Written as DNA, the CDR3 is TGTGCCACCAGTGATGTACAGAAATCCTACGAGCAGTACTTC. Amino acids: CATSDVQKSYEQYF.

The rearrangement uses TRBV6-6 and TRBJ2-4; D might be TRBD2 (6 bases). The DNA end is more similar to TRBJ2-7, so the J call may be wrong. The CDR3 totals 13 residues. The germline V gene has CDR1 MNHNY and CDR2 SVGAGI (reference sequence). The CDR3 region is CASIGDSLYEQYF. As DNA, the CDR3 is TGTGCCTCGATAGGGGACTCCTTATACGAGCAGTACTTC.

The chain employs TRBV27 and TRBJ2-7; perhaps TRBD1 as D (6 bases). Germline V gene lookup returns CDR1 MNHEY and CDR2 SMNVEV (reference sequence). The CDR3 loop spans 15 amino acids. Between the trimmed V and J ends, which lost 4 bases and 1 base, there was a span of 14 bases. CDR3 residues: CASSSSPTGSYEQYF. CDR3 DNA: TGTGCCAGCAGTTCCTCTCCGACAGGATCCTACGAGCAGTACTTC.

This clonotype was detected a few times. This rearrangement joins TRBV3-1 to TRBJ1-1, with D possibly being TRBD1 (6 bases). With 0 bases removed from V and 3 bases from J, the gap between germline ends came to 14 bases. This CDR3 is built from 16 residues. CDR1 is LGHDT, CDR2 YNNKEL, per germline (reference sequence). CDR3 coding DNA: TGTGCCAGCAGCCAAGAGGAGGAGGGGGAGTACACTGAAGCTTTCTTT. Protein product: CASSQEEEGEYTEAFF.

This clonotype has a handful of counts. This chain links TRBV29-1 with TRBJ2-5; 7 nucleotides align to TRBD2. Germline CDR1 is SQVTM and CDR2 is ANQGSEA. Trimming removed 7 bases from V and 0 bases from J; junction bases left unmatched: 2. This CDR3 comprises 12 residues. This CDR3 is CSGGGDQETQYF. The CDR3 DNA follows: TGCAGCGGGGGGGGGGACCAAGAGACCCAGTACTTC.

This clonotype was recorded only once. The CDR3 sequence is CASSLGLAGYYEQYF. The DNA of the CDR3 is TGTGCCAGCAGCCTTGGACTAGCGGGATACTACGAGCAGTACTTC. The chain recombines TRBV2 with TRBJ2-7; TRBD2 agrees at 12 bases. J gave up 3 bases and V 6 bases, and 6 bases lay outside the gene matches. Looked up from germline, CDR1 is SNHLY and CDR2 is FYNNEI. The CDR3 has 15 residues.

This clonotype has just one count. The chain links TRBV4-3 to TRBJ1-1; 7 bases fit TRBD1. Trimming cost V 1 base and J 1 base; bases outside gene matches: 6. Germline V gene lookup returns CDR1 LGHNA and CDR2 YSLEER. This CDR3 is 16 amino acids long. The CDR3 region has the DNA TGCGCCAGCAGCCAAGGGACAGGTATCTCGAACACTGAAGCTTTCTTT. This translates into CASSQGTGISNTEAFF.

The chain links TRBV7-9 to TRBJ2-1; unclear D gene. Germline loops: CDR1 SEHNR, CDR2 FQNEAQ (reference sequence). The length of the CDR3 is 16 residues. The V end was cut by 0 bases, the J end by 0 bases, with 9 bases between. CDR3 DNA: TGTGCCAGCAGCTTAGCTGACTCCAGCTCCTACAATGAGCAGTTCTTC. Its protein is CASSLADSSSYNEQFF.

The CDR3 coding sequence is TGTGCCAGCAGCAACCTTACAGGGAACAATCAGCCCCAGCATTTT. Amino acids: CASSNLTGNNQPQHF. The chain has TRBV21-1 and TRBJ1-5; the table's D call, TRBD1, was not checked against the DNA. TRBV21-1 is flagged as a pseudogene. The CDR3 has 15 amino acids.

This chain uses TRBV9 with TRBJ2-3; D not resolved. Germline CDR1 SGDLS, CDR2 YYNGEE. With 1 base removed from V and 0 bases from J, the gap between germline ends came to 6 bases. This CDR3 comprises 14 residues. The CDR3 sequence is CASSVRSSTDTQYF. The CDR3 DNA is TGTGCCAGCAGCGTAAGGTCTAGCACAGATACGCAGTATTTT.

The chain employs TRBV5-1 and TRBJ2-7, with 8 bases lining up with TRBD1. There are 15 residues in the CDR3. V lost 1 base, J lost 4 bases, and 7 bases stayed unmatched. The germline gives CDR1 SGHRS, CDR2 YFSETQ. The CDR3 is CASSLTGGVWYEQYF. The CDR3 DNA sequence: TGCGCCAGCAGCTTGACAGGGGGAGTCTGGTACGAGCAGTACTTC.

The chain has TRBV18 and TRBJ2-2; D perhaps matches TRBD2 (6 bases). Trimming stripped 5 bases from V and 6 bases from J, with 19 bases between. Per the germline V gene, CDR1 is KGHSH and CDR2 is LQKENI. This CDR3 has 16 amino acids. The CDR3 bases are TGTGCCAGCTCAAATTCAGCTAGCGTCAATTCCGGGGAGCTGTTTTTT. The encoded protein is CASSNSASVNSGELFF. The full variable domain, its missing parts supplied by reference TRBV18 and TRBJ2-2, is NAGVMQNPRHLVRRRGQEARLRCSPMKGHSHVYWYRQLPEEGLKFMVYLQKENIIDESGMPKERFSAEFPKEGPSILRIQQVVRGDSAAYFCASSNSASVNSGELFFGEGSRLTVL.

The chain carries TRBV4-1 and TRBJ2-2, with 12 positions matching TRBD2. After removal of 3 bases from V and 3 bases from J, the junction contained 2 bases not matched to a gene. The CDR3 totals 16 residues. Germline values: CDR1 MGHRA, CDR2 YSYEKL. The CDR3 coding sequence is TGCGCCAGCAGCCACCGACTAGCGGGGGACACCGGGGAGCTGTTTTTT. This translates into CASSHRLAGDTGELFF.

This clonotype was seen ten or more times. The gene calls are TRBV6-2 or TRBV6-3 and TRBJ2-1; TRBD2 matches at 15 bases. CDR3 length: 22 residues. From germline, CDR1 is MNHEY and CDR2 SVGEGT. The junction had 14 bases not matched to a gene; V was cut back by 0 bases and J by 2 bases. The CDR3 nucleotides are TGTGCCAGCAGTTACTCCACACAAGGGGGACTAGCGGGGGGAACGACCTACAATGAGCAGTTCTTC. Residues: CASSYSTQGGLAGGTTYNEQFF.

This chain links TRBV6-1 with TRBJ2-7; D not certain. The CDR3 runs 15 residues. With 1 base removed from V and 3 bases from J, the gap between germline ends came to 13 bases. CDR1 and CDR2 from the germline V gene are MNHNS and SASEGT. This chain's CDR3 is CASSEGSVFVYEQYF. As DNA, the CDR3 is TGTGCCAGCAGTGAAGGGTCAGTTTTCGTCTACGAGCAGTACTTC.

The chain has TRBV4-3 and TRBJ2-3; 10 bases match TRBD1. The CDR3 sequence is 18 residues long. V dropped 0 bases and J dropped 2; count of bases not matched to a gene: 8. CDR1 LGHNA and CDR2 YSLEER come from the germline V gene. For the CDR3, the DNA is TGCGCCAGCAGCCAAGAAATTGTAGGGACAGGGGTCACAGATACGCAGTATTTT. Residues: CASSQEIVGTGVTDTQYF.

The gene calls are TRBV27 and TRBJ1-2, with no clear D. The V gene lost 10 bases and the J gene lost 4 bases, with 10 bases spanning the gap. This CDR3 comprises 11 residues. Germline CDR1 and CDR2: MNHEY and SMNVEV (reference sequence). CDR3 in DNA: TGTGCCACCTGGGGAGCCTATGGCTACACCTTC. It encodes CATWGAYGYTF.

This chain connects TRBV7-2 to TRBJ2-5, with D tentatively TRBD2 (6 bases). The CDR3 consists of 14 residues. V was trimmed by 4 bases and J by 3 bases, leaving 12 bases between them. CDR1 SGHTA and CDR2 FQGNSA come from the germline V gene. The CDR3 DNA reads TGTGCCAGCAGCTGGGAACTAGCAGAAGAGACCCAGTACTTC. Translating it yields CASSWELAEETQYF.

The chain combines TRBV10-2 with TRBJ2-3; 10 nucleotides align to TRBD2. CDR3 length: 17 residues. V lost 2 bases, J lost 2 bases, and 7 bases stayed unmatched. Germline assignment: CDR1 WSHSY and CDR2 SAAADI. The CDR3 bases are TGCGCCAGCAGTGAGATAGCTAGCGGGGGATTCACAGATACGCAGTATTTT. Its protein product is CASSEIASGGFTDTQYF.

V and J are TRBV6-2 or TRBV6-3 and TRBJ1-1, with 8 bases identical to TRBD1. The CDR3 contains 15 residues. The V and J ends lost 2 bases and 6 bases, in that order; junction bases with no gene match: 8. Germline CDR1 reads MNHEY; CDR2 reads SVGEGT. The CDR3 here is CASSYATGARAEAFF. CDR3 DNA: TGTGCCAGCAGTTACGCGACAGGGGCGAGGGCTGAAGCTTTCTTT.

Note on this clonotype: The junction departs from the called germline gene at one end, perhaps through a read error. The chain is built from TRBV28 and TRBJ2-1, with TRBD2 matching over 11 bases. The CDR3 sequence is 14 residues long. Per germline, CDR1 MDHEN and CDR2 SYDVKM. DNA of the CDR3: TGTGCCTCCACACTAGCGGGGGACCCTAATGAACAGTTCTTC. This gives the protein CASTLAGDPNEQFF.

The V call is TRBV20-1, the J call TRBJ2-3; 7 nucleotides line up with TRBD1. Germline trimming cut 5 bases from V and 6 bases from J; bases unmatched to any gene: 17. The CDR3 sequence is 16 residues long. Germline V gene lookup returns CDR1 DFQATT and CDR2 SNEGSKA (reference sequence). Here the CDR3 reads CSALRQGRWMRDTQYF. In DNA, the CDR3 is TGCAGTGCTCTCCGACAGGGTCGATGGATGCGGGATACGCAGTATTTT.